A single sample gave rise to the 17 T cell receptor beta chains below, sequenced in a study of prognosis after radiotherapy for stage I lung cancer (dated by TCRdb to the early 2020s). Sequencing was carried out with an Illumina HiSeq 3000. Two rounds of multiplex PCR on genomic DNA were used to amplify the TCR beta CDR3 region. The first PCR round used primers specific to each TRBV and TRBJ gene, and the primer sequences were filed in Chinese patent CN105087789A. The public reads were run again by TCRdb, first through fastp at Q25 and then through MiXCR, and only productive beta chains were kept. Each entry is one CDR3 protein sequence, shown with its most common DNA and genes. The sample data list 20,000 to 30,000 distinct CDR3 sequences, and about 32% of these were observed just once. 35% to 45% of the sample lies in the top ten. The source was PBMCs, collected before or after stereotactic body radiation therapy (not recorded which). The receptors were sampled from a donor at least 50 years old with non-small cell lung cancer.

This clonotype showed up many times. The genes are TRBV19 and TRBJ1-5, with unresolved D. Looked up from germline, CDR1 is LNHDA and CDR2 is SQIVND (reference sequence). This CDR3 comprises 12 residues. V was cut by 5 bases and J by 7 bases, with 9 bases left in between. The CDR3 loop reads CASSFSDQPQHF. CDR3 bases: TGTGCCAGTAGTTTCTCCGACCAGCCCCAGCATTTT.

The chain's CDR3 is CASSLQGSDGELFF. CDR3 in DNA: TGTGCCAGCAGTTTACAGGGCTCGGACGGGGAGCTGTTTTTT. The V gene is TRBV12-3 or TRBV12-4, the J gene TRBJ2-2; possibly TRBD1 for D (5 bases). V was pared by 2 bases and J by 7 bases, with 11 bases between. The CDR3 is 14 amino acids.

In the case of this clonotype: A far larger clone lies a single base away; this is likely a read error. The chain links TRBV6-5 to TRBJ2-3, with D uncertain. CDR1 is MNHEY and CDR2 is SVGAGI in the germline V gene. Deletions cut 7 bases from V and 4 bases from J, with 15 bases between. The CDR3 runs to 14 residues. The DNA of the CDR3 is TGTGCCAGCAAGGACCCGAAAGCCGCAGATACGCAGTATTTT. Its protein is CASKDPKAADTQYF.

Concerning this clonotype: At one boundary the junction diverges from the germline segment, which might be a read error. This sequence joins TRBV28 and TRBJ1-2; no definite D call. The CDR3 spans 15 residues. From germline, CDR1 is MDHEN and CDR2 SYDVKM. The CDR3 DNA reads TGTGCCAGCAGGATGGGGTCAGGTCTTTTCTATGTCTACACCTTC. Translating gives CASRMGSGLFYVYTF.

The rearrangement links TRBV2 to TRBJ2-1; 12 nucleotides align to TRBD2. V lost 6 bases to trimming and J lost 3 bases; unmatched junction nucleotides: 6. Germline assignment: CDR1 SNHLY and CDR2 FYNNEI. This CDR3 is built from 16 residues. In DNA, the CDR3 is TGTGCCAGCAGGGAACTAGCGGGAGGTGGCTACAATGAGCAGTTCTTC. Its translation: CASRELAGGGYNEQFF. Full variable domain (outside the CDR3, taken from reference TRBV2 and TRBJ2-1): EPEVTQTPSHQVTQMGQEVILRCVPISNHLYFYWYRQILGQKVEFLVSFYNNEISEKSEIFDDQFSVERPDGSNFTLKIRSTKLEDSAMYFCASRELAGGGYNEQFFGPGTRLTVL.

This chain uses TRBV2 with TRBJ2-1, with D possibly matching TRBD1 (5 bases). The CDR3 is made up of 13 amino acids. Trimming removed 6 bases from V and 3 bases from J, with 9 bases in between. Germline values: CDR1 SNHLY, CDR2 FYNNEI. This CDR3 reads CASRGEGYNEQFF. CDR3 sequence (DNA): TGTGCCAGCAGAGGGGAAGGCTACAATGAGCAGTTCTTC.

On this clonotype itself: A clone one base away is much larger, so this may be a read error. The chain uses TRBV12-3 or TRBV12-4 and TRBJ2-1, with D unclear. The CDR3 covers 15 residues. The CDR3 bases are TGTGCCAGCAGTTTAGCAGTCAGCTCCTACAATGCGCAGTTCTTC. Its protein is CASSLAVSSYNAQFF.

This clonotype was counted ten times or more. The chain combines TRBV6-5 with TRBJ2-2, with D perhaps TRBD1 or TRBD2 (8 bases each). The CDR3 covers 19 residues. Trimming removed 4 bases at V and 1 base at J, with 22 bases between. From germline, CDR1 is MNHEY and CDR2 SVGAGI. The CDR3, as DNA: TGTGCCAGCAGTTCCAGGGACAGGCGGACTAGCCTGAACACCGGGGAGCTGTTTTTT. It yields the protein CASSSRDRRTSLNTGELFF.

This clonotype was counted at least ten times. The V call is TRBV2, the J call TRBJ2-1; 7 bases line up with TRBD1. Germline trimming cut 11 bases from V and 5 bases from J; bases unmatched to any gene: 9. The CDR3 has 13 residues. Per germline, CDR1 SNHLY and CDR2 FYNNEI. CDR3 sequence: CAHGRGRDNEQFF. Written as DNA, the CDR3 is TGTGCCCACGGAAGGGGGCGGGACAATGAGCAGTTCTTC. The full variable domain, completed using reference TRBV2 and TRBJ2-1, is EPEVTQTPSHQVTQMGQEVILRCVPISNHLYFYWYRQILGQKVEFLVSFYNNEISEKSEIFDDQFSVERPDGSNFTLKIRSTKLEDSAMYFCAHGRGRDNEQFFGPGTRLTVL.

There are many counts of this clonotype. The CDR3 sequence: CASSPLEGAETQYF. The CDR3 DNA sequence: TGTGCCAGCTCACCACTCGAGGGGGCAGAGACCCAGTACTTC. V usage is TRBV18 and J usage is TRBJ2-5; 7 bases are shared with TRBD1. The germline CDR1 and CDR2 sequences are KGHSH and LQKENI. Trimming removed 1 base from V and 4 bases from J; junction bases left unmatched: 3. The CDR3 runs to 14 residues.

At least ten counts were recorded for this clonotype. This rearrangement joins TRBV28 to TRBJ1-6; D uncertain. Deletions cut 5 bases from V and 10 bases from J, with 15 bases between. The V gene's germline CDR1 is MDHEN and CDR2 SYDVKM. The CDR3 contains 14 residues. CDR3 bases: TGTGCCAGCAGTCGCCTCCCTCGAGAATCACCCCTCCACTTT. Translated, it gives CASSRLPRESPLHF.

This clonotype was seen repeatedly, ten times or more. The V call is TRBV6-1, the J call TRBJ1-1; 9 bases are a match to TRBD1. Germline V gene sequence: CDR1 MNHNS, CDR2 SASEGT. The CDR3 runs to 14 residues. V trimming: 6 bases; J trimming: 1 base; junction bases outside the gene matches: 3. CDR3 nucleotides: TGTGCCAGCAGGACACAGGGGGCGAACACTGAAGCTTTCTTT. It specifies CASRTQGANTEAFF.

In its sample, this clonotype was seen many times. CDR3 bases: TGCGCCAGCAGCTCCGAGCGGGAGGGCTCCTACAATGAGCAGTTCTTC. Translating it yields CASSSEREGSYNEQFF. The chain combines TRBV5-1 with TRBJ2-1; 10 bases are shared with TRBD2. With V trimmed by 3 bases and J by 0 bases, 3 bases remained unmatched. CDR3 size: 16 residues. The V gene's germline CDR1 is SGHRS and CDR2 YFSETQ.

Comments on this clonotype: A far larger clone lies a single base away; this is likely a read error. V usage is TRBV11-1 and J usage is TRBJ2-7, with D possibly TRBD1 on 6 matching bases. This CDR3 contains 12 residues. The germline V gene encodes CDR1 SGHAT and CDR2 FQDESV (reference sequence). V dropped 4 bases and J dropped 7 bases, with 11 bases sitting between them. The CDR3 loop is CASSSDSNEQYF. The CDR3 DNA follows: TGTGCCAGCAGCTCGGACAGCAATGAGCAGTACTTC. Based on the CDR3 plus reference TRBV11-1 and TRBJ2-7, the full variable domain is EAEVAQSPRYKITEKSQAVAFWCDPISGHATLYWYRQILGQGPELLVQFQDESVVDDSQLPKDRFSAERLKGVDSTLKIQPAELGDSAMYLCASSSDSNEQYFGPGTRLTVT.

The count of this clonotype is one. As DNA, the CDR3 is TGCGCCAGCAGCTTGGGCACAGGCCGGGGGGATTGCTACACCTTC. The encoded protein is CASSLGTGRGDCYTF. This sequence joins TRBV5-1 and TRBJ1-2; D may be TRBD1 (5 bases). V was shortened by 0 bases and J by 9 bases, with 18 bases between the two germline ends. Per the germline V gene, CDR1 is SGHRS and CDR2 is YFSETQ. CDR3 size: 15 residues.

On this clonotype itself: At one of its ends the junction is not consistent with the germline gene, which may arise from a read error. The chain combines TRBV6-5 with TRBJ2-2; weak D call: TRBD2 (5 bases). The CDR3 has 17 amino acids. Germline values: CDR1 MNHEY, CDR2 SVGAGI. CDR3 sequence: CGSSYSLRVGNTGELFF. The CDR3 DNA reads TGTGGCAGCAGTTACTCGTTGCGGGTGGGGAACACCGGGGAGCTGTTTTTT.

This clonotype was detected ten times or more. The genes are TRBV5-4 and TRBJ2-7; 10 nucleotides line up with TRBD1. With V trimmed by 4 bases and J by 7 bases, 8 bases remained unmatched. This CDR3 has 14 amino acids. Germline CDR1 is SGHNT and CDR2 is YYREEE (reference sequence). CDR3 in DNA: TGTGCCAGCAGCGCCGACAGGGGGCGTAATGAGCAGTACTTC. It codes for CASSADRGRNEQYF.